The 2 T cell receptor beta chains in this list originate from one sample, sequenced in a study of T cells in Graves' hyperthyroidism and ophthalmopathy. RNA transcripts provided the source from which TCR beta CDR3 regions were amplified. A set of HTBI primers served as the primers for a first-round RT-PCR of the TCR CDR3. TCRdb re-derived calls from the multiplex PCR reads in MiXCR, one entry per CDR3 protein. The sample lists 500,000 to 550,000 distinct CDR3 sequences, under 25% occurring once. Material: blood. These receptors originate from a man between 18 and 35 years old with Graves' hyperthyroidism.

The sample holds many counts of this clonotype. The chain carries TRBV28 and TRBJ2-5; D remains unclear. Germline assignment: CDR1 MDHEN and CDR2 SYDVKM. The V end was cut by 2 bases, the J end by 5 bases, with 6 bases between. The CDR3 is 12 residues long. The CDR3 DNA reads as TGTGCCAGCAGTTTAGGTCCTGAGACCCAGTACTTC. Encoded protein: CASSLGPETQYF.

This clonotype was recorded many times. The chain is built from TRBV15 and TRBJ1-1; D is unresolved. Trimming left V 2 bases short and J 1 base short, with 8 bases between. The V gene's germline CDR1 is LNHNV and CDR2 YYDKDF (reference sequence). The CDR3 spans 14 residues. CDR3 sequence (DNA): TGTGCCACCAGCAGACCTGACGGGAACACTGAAGCTTTCTTT. Its protein product is CATSRPDGNTEAFF.